This T cell receptor beta chain came from a study of T-cell reconstitution after alpha-beta-depleted transplantation in children. This clonotype has at least ten counts. The antigen is undetermined. Regarding the study as a whole: The main origin of T-cell counts and diversity one year after transplant was newly produced T cells. After transplant, at about two months, alpha-beta T cells were reportedly derived from several hundred expanded graft clones. The study traced high day-60 TCRbeta diversity in some patients to surviving recipient T cells and thymic progenitors.

This CDR3 contains 15 residues. The germline gives CDR1 DFQATT, CDR2 SNEGSKA (reference sequence). Trimming shortened V by 0 bases and J by 6 bases, and 15 bases separated the two germline ends. The TCRbeta library was prepared with unique molecular identifiers. Using its own MiXCR run on the PCR reads, TCRdb lists one record per CDR3 protein. The sample gives 200,000 to 250,000 distinct CDR3 sequences, roughly 8.2% of which show up once; 6.3% is in the top ten. The chain employs TRBV20-1 and TRBJ1-5; D perhaps matches TRBD1 (6 bases). Specimen: PBMCs, mostly from graft donor cells, collected 180 days after TCRalphabeta/CD19-depleted stem cell transplant. The TCR was taken from a male patient younger than 18 who had a stem cell transplant for acute lymphoblastic leukemia, so the T cells may come from the graft donor. CDR3 sequence reads: CSARDPQGRGQPQHF. The DNA of the CDR3 is TGCAGTGCTAGAGATCCACAGGGAAGAGGTCAGCCCCAGCATTTT.